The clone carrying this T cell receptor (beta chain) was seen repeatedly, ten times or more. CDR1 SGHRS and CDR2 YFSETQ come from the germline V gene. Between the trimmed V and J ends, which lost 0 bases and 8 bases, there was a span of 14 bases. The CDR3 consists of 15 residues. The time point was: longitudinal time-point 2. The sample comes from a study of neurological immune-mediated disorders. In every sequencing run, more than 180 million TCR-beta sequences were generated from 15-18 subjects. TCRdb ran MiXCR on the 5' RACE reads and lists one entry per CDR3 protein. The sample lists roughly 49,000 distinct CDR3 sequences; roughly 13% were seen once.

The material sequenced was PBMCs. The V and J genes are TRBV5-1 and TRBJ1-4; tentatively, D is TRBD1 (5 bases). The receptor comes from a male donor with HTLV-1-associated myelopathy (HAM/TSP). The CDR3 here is CASSLDGAPSEKLFF. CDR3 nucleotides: TGCGCCAGCAGCTTGGACGGGGCCCCATCAGAAAAACTGTTTTTT.